This T cell receptor beta chain was identified during a study of OX40 agonist ivuxolimab in advanced cancers. General study findings and limits: Normalized T-cell clonal expansion was also low in a subset of nonresponders.

Collection of blood occurred at baseline, at cycle 4 day 1, and at cycle 7 day 1. This clone was counted only a few times. Its antigen is unidentified. Assay: immunoSEQ multiplex PCR; the TCRdb copy retains only in-frame clones and omits some. The profile shows 50,000 or so clones, 79% of them singletons. Germline lookup yields CDR1 MNHEY and CDR2 SVGAGI. V was cut by 5 bases and J by 2 bases, with 10 bases left in between. The CDR3 spans 13 residues. This TCR derives from an adult with an advanced solid tumor such as melanoma, head and neck, liver or kidney cancer. Sample: CD4+ or CD8+ T cells sorted from blood, taken in a trial of the OX40 agonist ivuxolimab. The chain links TRBV6-5 to TRBJ2-7; D call uncertain. The DNA for the CDR3 is TGTGCCAGCAGTGAGTCTGGGACCTACGAGCAGTACTTC. It encodes CASSESGTYEQYF.